This passage covers 27 T cell receptor beta chains from one sample sequenced in a study of blood T cell repertoires in COVID-19. Assay used: immunoSEQ multiplex PCR; TCRdb lists only in-frame clones, some missing. Of fewer than 200,000 clones in the sample, roughly 89% were seen once. Material: peripheral blood. Receptor source: a woman younger than 30 who had recovered from COVID-19.

The rearrangement joins TRBV18 to TRBJ1-1, with D unresolved. Germline CDR1 is KGHSH and CDR2 is LQKENI. V lost 3 bases and J lost 1, with 12 bases in between. CDR3 length equals 15 residues. The chain's CDR3 is CASSPPTEPNTEAFF. The CDR3 DNA reads TGTGCCAGCTCACCTCCTACAGAACCGAACACTGAAGCTTTCTTT.

The V call is TRBV18, the J call TRBJ2-7; weak D call: TRBD2 (5 bases). CDR3 size: 13 residues. Per the germline V gene, CDR1 is KGHSH and CDR2 is LQKENI. Deletions cut 3 bases from V and 5 bases from J, with 11 bases between. This CDR3 reads CASSPALAHEQYV. The CDR3 nucleotides are TGTGCCAGCTCACCTGCCCTAGCCCACGAGCAGTACGTC.

This chain joins TRBV4-1 and TRBJ1-1; TRBD1 matches 10 bases. CDR1 and CDR2 (germline): MGHRA, YSYEKL. The V segment lost 4 bases and the J segment 1 base; nucleotides outside the gene matches: 6. The CDR3 is 16 amino acids. The CDR3 protein is CASSLGTGAENTEAFF. DNA for the CDR3: TGCGCCAGCAGCCTCGGGACAGGGGCTGAGAACACTGAAGCTTTCTTT.

This clone was seen a handful of times. The CDR3 DNA is TGCGCCAGCAGTCACATGGACAGGAGCTCCTACAATGAGCAGTTCTTC. It encodes CASSHMDRSSYNEQFF. The chain is built from TRBV23-1 and TRBJ2-1; 7 bases match TRBD1. TRBV23-1 is an ORF; its function is uncertain. This CDR3 comprises 16 residues. With 3 bases clipped from V and 0 bases from J, the junction kept 5 bases outside the gene matches.

This clone was found a few times. The genes are TRBV27 and TRBJ2-3; 8 nucleotides agree with TRBD1. J gave up 2 bases and V 3 bases, and 4 bases lay outside the gene matches. The CDR3 sequence is 15 residues long. From germline, CDR1 is MNHEY and CDR2 SMNVEV (reference sequence). As DNA, the CDR3 is TGTGCCAGCAGTTTGGGCAGGGGGCTCACAGATACGCAGTATTTT. This sequence encodes CASSLGRGLTDTQYF.

This clone was detected a few times. The chain carries TRBV5-5 and TRBJ1-5; no clear D. Trimming cost V 4 bases and J 1 base, with 12 bases left between them. The CDR3 loop spans 15 amino acids. Germline V gene data show CDR1 as SGHKS and CDR2 as YYEKEE (reference sequence). This chain's CDR3 is CASSALGGSNQPQHF. The CDR3, as DNA: TGTGCCAGCAGCGCCCTGGGAGGGAGCAATCAGCCCCAGCATTTT.

The chain has TRBV19 and TRBJ2-7, with TRBD2 matching over 10 bases. Germline V lookup: CDR1 LNHDA, CDR2 SQIVND (reference sequence). J gave up 0 bases and V 6 bases, and 2 bases lay outside the gene matches. The CDR3 spans 14 residues. CDR3 residues: CASSPSGGSYEQYF. The CDR3 bases are TGTGCCAGTAGCCCTAGCGGGGGCTCCTACGAGCAGTACTTC.

This CDR3 reads CASSLAPGGVSSYEQYF. The CDR3 DNA reads as TGTGCCAGCAGCTTAGCCCCTGGCGGGGTAAGCTCCTACGAGCAGTACTTC. V is TRBV7-6 and J is TRBJ2-7, with D tentatively TRBD2 (6 bases). Germline V gives CDR1 SGHVS, CDR2 FNYEAQ. V was shortened by 0 bases and J by 0 bases, with 15 bases between the two germline ends. The CDR3 extends over 17 amino acids.

This chain connects TRBV27 to TRBJ2-1; TRBD2 matches at 9 bases. Per the germline V gene, CDR1 is MNHEY and CDR2 is SMNVEV (reference sequence). CDR3 length: 15 amino acids. With V trimmed by 2 bases and J by 6 bases, 5 bases remained unmatched. CDR3 sequence reads: CASSLAGGPINEQFF. Written as DNA, the CDR3 is TGTGCCAGCAGTTTAGCGGGAGGGCCTATCAATGAGCAGTTCTTC.

This clone has only a few counts. The chain joins TRBV5-5 to TRBJ2-7; 12 nucleotides line up with TRBD1. CDR1 SGHKS and CDR2 YYEKEE come from the germline V gene (reference sequence). After removal of 6 bases from V and 7 bases from J, the junction contained 8 bases not matched to a gene. The CDR3 covers 14 residues. The CDR3 DNA reads as TGTGCCAGCATGGGGACAGGGGGCGAAGAGGAGCAGTACGTC. This encodes CASMGTGGEEEQYV.

The genes are TRBV19 and TRBJ1-5; D gene uncertain. Deletions cut 5 bases from V and 0 bases from J, with 8 bases between. Germline CDR1 LNHDA, CDR2 SQIVND (reference sequence). The CDR3 has 14 amino acids. Written as DNA, the CDR3 is TGTGCCAGTAGTTTGGGCGTTAGCAATCAGCCCCAGCATTTT. This sequence encodes CASSLGVSNQPQHF.

The chain uses TRBV6-2 or TRBV6-3 and TRBJ2-5, with 8 bases lining up with TRBD2. Germline V gene sequence: CDR1 MNHEY, CDR2 SVGEGT. Germline trimming cut 7 bases from V and 2 bases from J; bases unmatched to any gene: 12. The CDR3 length is 16 residues. The CDR3 DNA is TGTGCCAGCACCCCCGGCGGCCTAGCGGGTCAAGAGACCCAGTACTTC. As protein: CASTPGGLAGQETQYF.

This sequence joins TRBV27 and TRBJ2-3; D perhaps matches TRBD2 (5 bases). Germline CDR1 is MNHEY and CDR2 is SMNVEV (reference sequence). The CDR3 is 14 amino acids. Trimming removed 7 bases from V and 7 bases from J, with 18 bases in between. Here the CDR3 reads CASKEVSNRNTQYF. CDR3 bases: TGTGCCAGCAAGGAGGTCTCGAACCGTAATACGCAGTATTTT.

The chain is built from TRBV5-5 and TRBJ1-2; D gene ambiguous. Trimming took off 1 base at V and 8 bases at J, with 12 bases between the two ends. Germline CDR1 SGHKS, CDR2 YYEKEE (reference sequence). This CDR3 has 13 residues. The CDR3 region is CASSLKAGIGYTF. CDR3 DNA: TGTGCCAGCAGCTTGAAAGCGGGGATCGGCTACACCTTC.

The chain carries TRBV27 and TRBJ2-1; no clear D. Trimming pared 6 bases from V and 2 bases from J, leaving 8 bases between. The CDR3 covers 13 residues. From germline, CDR1 is MNHEY and CDR2 SMNVEV (reference sequence). The CDR3 DNA reads TGTGCCAGCAGCCGCCTAGCCTACAATGAGCAGTTCTTC. Translated: CASSRLAYNEQFF.

The chain employs TRBV7-3 and TRBJ1-2; no firm D call. V lost 2 bases, J lost 5 bases, and 9 bases lay in between. The CDR3 has 13 amino acids. In germline, CDR1 is SGHTA, CDR2 FQGTGA. DNA of the CDR3: TGTGCCAGCAGCTTATCAGGCCCGTATGGCTACACCTTC. Translating gives CASSLSGPYGYTF.

This clone was observed once. The genes are TRBV6-1 and TRBJ1-3; 9 bases agree with TRBD1. V dropped 2 bases and J dropped 3; count of bases not matched to a gene: 2. CDR1 is MNHNS, CDR2 SASEGT, per germline. The CDR3 length is 15 residues. The CDR3 DNA follows: TGTGCCAGCAGTGAAAGGGACAGGGTTGGAAACACCATATATTTT. As protein: CASSERDRVGNTIYF.

As to this clone: This likely came from a read error, as a far larger clone is one base away. The J gene is TRBJ1-1, the V gene TRBV6-1; D is unresolved. The CDR3 is 14 residues long. Between the trimmed V and J ends, which lost 2 bases and 1 base, there was a span of 8 bases. Per germline, CDR1 MNHNS and CDR2 SASEGT. Here the CDR3 reads CASSEYHRNTEAFF. In nucleotides, the CDR3 is TGTGCCAGCAGTGAATATCACAGGAACACTGAAGCTTTCTTT.

The rearrangement links TRBV7-2 to TRBJ2-1; TRBD2 matches 9 bases. This CDR3 contains 18 residues. CDR1 and CDR2 (germline): SGHTA, FQGNSA. The V and J ends lost 5 bases and 8 bases, in that order; junction bases with no gene match: 19. CDR3 DNA sequence: TGTGCCAGCAGCGAAAGGGCTAGCGGGACCACTTTTACATATGAGCAGTTCTTC. Translating it yields CASSERASGTTFTYEQFF.

This rearrangement joins TRBV19 to TRBJ2-3; 12 bases are shared with TRBD2. Trimming removed 9 bases from V and 3 bases from J; junction bases left unmatched: 7. CDR1 and CDR2 (germline): LNHDA, SQIVND (reference sequence). The CDR3 loop spans 15 amino acids. CDR3 nucleotide sequence: TGTGCCAGCCGTCCCGGGACTAGCGGGACAGATACGCAGTATTTT. Residues: CASRPGTSGTDTQYF.

V usage is TRBV6-5 and J usage is TRBJ2-1, with TRBD2 matching over 7 bases. The CDR3 contains 15 residues. The germline gives CDR1 MNHEY, CDR2 SVGAGI. After removal of 6 bases from V and 4 bases from J, the junction contained 9 bases not matched to a gene. The CDR3 DNA reads TGTGCCAGCAGCCCGCGGGGGACTTCTTACAATGAGCAGTTCTTC. This codes for CASSPRGTSYNEQFF.

This clone was detected once. V is TRBV5-1 and J is TRBJ2-5; 9 bases match TRBD1. The germline V gene has CDR1 SGHRS and CDR2 YFSETQ. The CDR3 is 14 amino acids. Unmatched junction bases numbered 5, after V lost 8 bases and J lost 0 bases. CDR3 DNA sequence: TGCGCCAGTAATGACAGGGGGTACCAAGAGACCCAGTACTTC. Encoded protein: CASNDRGYQETQYF.

J is TRBJ1-2 and V is TRBV6-5; 10 positions agree with TRBD1. The CDR3 is 14 residues long. Germline V gene data show CDR1 as MNHEY and CDR2 as SVGAGI. Unmatched junction bases numbered 9, after V lost 8 bases and J lost 6 bases. This chain's CDR3 is CASGDAGTGDGYTF. The CDR3 DNA is TGTGCCAGCGGGGACGCCGGGACAGGGGATGGCTACACCTTC.

The J gene is TRBJ1-3, the V gene TRBV27; 11 bases line up with TRBD1. The CDR3 totals 16 residues. V dropped 8 bases and J dropped 3; count of bases not matched to a gene: 9. Germline-derived CDR1 and CDR2 are MNHEY and SMNVEV (reference sequence). CDR3: CASWGRTGGFGNTIYF. In DNA, the CDR3 is TGTGCCAGCTGGGGGCGGACAGGGGGCTTTGGAAACACCATATATTTT.

The V call is TRBV3-1 (or the pseudogene TRBV3-2), the J call TRBJ2-7, with D possibly matching TRBD2 (7 bases). Germline CDR1 is LGHDT and CDR2 is YNNKEL (reference sequence). The CDR3 sequence is 12 residues long. V gave up 10 bases and J gave up 1 base, with 11 bases separating them. The CDR3 coding sequence is TGTGCCACGCGGGGGCGATCCTACGAGCAGTACTTC. This sequence encodes CATRGRSYEQYF.

The genes are TRBV11-1 and TRBJ1-4; TRBD1 might be the D (6 bases). Trimming removed 1 base at V and 10 bases at J, with 13 bases between. CDR3 size: 14 residues. Looked up from germline, CDR1 is SGHAT and CDR2 is FQDESV (reference sequence). The CDR3 bases are TGTGCCAGCAGCTTAGACGGGGGGCGAGGAAAACTGTTTTTT. Its protein product is CASSLDGGRGKLFF.

The chain has TRBV6-1 and TRBJ2-5; 7 positions agree with TRBD1. There are 16 residues in the CDR3. The germline CDR1 and CDR2 sequences are MNHNS and SASEGT. V lost 2 bases, J lost 1 base, and 7 bases stayed unmatched. The CDR3 sequence: CASSEWQGETQETQYF. CDR3 nucleotides: TGTGCCAGCAGTGAATGGCAGGGGGAGACCCAAGAGACCCAGTACTTC.